These 27 T cell receptor beta chains came from one sample sequenced in a study of shared clonotypes between healthy human individuals (dated by TCRdb to the early 2020s). The library was produced with the immunoSEQ multiplex PCR assay. The table was pulled from immuneACCESS by TCRdb, which kept in-frame rearrangements only. Such tables lose some clones; where checked, under half of the loss comes from unresolved V genes, and the rest has no known cause. The sample data list approximately 95,000 clones, and about 68% of these were observed just once. Jointly, the top ten make up 45% to 50% of the sample. The sequencing sample was made of memory CD8+ T cells sorted from blood. The sample's cell subset or site label, decoded: CD45RO+ cells pooled with CCR7-negative TemRA cells. The receptors come from a young man in good health.

This clone was counted many times. The chain couples TRBV9 to TRBJ2-3; D unresolved. Germline CDR1 reads SGDLS; CDR2 reads YYNGEE. This CDR3 comprises 14 residues. The V end lost 0 bases, the J end lost 6 bases, and 11 bases lay between the germline ends. In DNA form, the CDR3 reads TGTGCCAGCAGCGTAGTGGGAATCCCCGATACGCAGTATTTT. Encoded protein: CASSVVGIPDTQYF.

This sequence joins TRBV18 and TRBJ1-1, with 10 bases matching TRBD1. The trim removed 2 bases at V and 1 base at J, leaving 4 bases unmatched. Germline V gene data show CDR1 as KGHSH and CDR2 as LQKENI. The CDR3 has 16 residues. CDR3: CASSPVTGGPNTEAFF. The CDR3 region has the DNA TGTGCCAGCTCACCAGTGACAGGGGGCCCGAACACTGAAGCTTTCTTT. The variable domain in full, with the rest retrieved from reference TRBV18 and TRBJ1-1, is NAGVMQNPRHLVRRRGQEARLRCSPMKGHSHVYWYRQLPEEGLKFMVYLQKENIIDESGMPKERFSAEFPKEGPSILRIQQVVRGDSAAYFCASSPVTGGPNTEAFFGQGTRLTVV.

This clone was found many times. V is TRBV4-2 and J is TRBJ1-5, with 8 bases aligning to TRBD1. CDR1 LGHNA and CDR2 YNFKEQ come from the germline V gene. With V trimmed by 1 base and J by 0 bases, 8 bases remained unmatched. This CDR3 is 18 amino acids long. The CDR3 DNA reads as TGTGCCAGCAGCCAAGTTAAGGGCAGGGGGCATAGCAATCAGCCCCAGCATTTT. Its protein is CASSQVKGRGHSNQPQHF.

The chain combines TRBV7-9 with TRBJ2-1, with D possibly TRBD2 on 5 matching bases. The CDR3 loop spans 13 amino acids. Germline CDR1 and CDR2: SEHNR and FQNEAQ (reference sequence). Trimming cost V 5 bases and J 8 bases, with 13 bases left between them. The chain's CDR3 is CASSASNGDEQFF. The CDR3 bases are TGTGCCAGCAGCGCCTCTAACGGGGATGAGCAGTTCTTC.

The chain is built from TRBV5-1 and TRBJ2-7, with D hard to call. Trimming shortened V by 4 bases and J by 3 bases, and 17 bases separated the two germline ends. CDR3 length equals 15 residues. The germline gives CDR1 SGHRS, CDR2 YFSETQ. This CDR3 reads CASSKNTETGYEQYF. DNA for the CDR3: TGCGCCAGCAGCAAGAACACAGAGACTGGCTACGAGCAGTACTTC.

V gene TRBV7-8 combines with J gene TRBJ1-1; unclear D gene. V was clipped by 0 bases and J by 1 base, with 6 bases between them. The germline gives CDR1 SGHVS, CDR2 FQNEAQ. This CDR3 has 14 amino acids. The CDR3 DNA reads as TGTGCCAGCAGCTTAGCCGCAGCGAACACTGAAGCTTTCTTT. It specifies CASSLAAANTEAFF.

The rearrangement links TRBV5-1 to TRBJ2-7, with 8 bases that match TRBD1. Unmatched junction bases numbered 6, after V lost 4 bases and J lost 0 bases. The CDR3 runs 15 residues. Germline CDR1 is SGHRS and CDR2 is YFSETQ. As DNA, the CDR3 is TGCGCCAGCAGCGGGACAGGTAGTAACTCCTACGAGCAGTACTTC. Protein sequence: CASSGTGSNSYEQYF.

The rearrangement uses TRBV4-1 and TRBJ2-3; D is undetermined. Germline V gene lookup returns CDR1 MGHRA and CDR2 YSYEKL. This CDR3 comprises 15 residues. Between the trimmed V and J ends, which lost 0 bases and 0 bases, there was a span of 7 bases. CDR3 sequence reads: CASSQDGHSTDTQYF. The CDR3 DNA reads as TGCGCCAGCAGCCAAGATGGTCATAGCACAGATACGCAGTATTTT.

This clone was observed once. The chain has TRBV7-2 and TRBJ2-2; 11 bases are a match to TRBD1. CDR1 is SGHTA, CDR2 FQGNSA, per germline. The CDR3 runs to 15 residues. The ends lost 3 bases at V and 6 bases at J; junction bases unmatched: 3. The CDR3 nucleotides read TGTGCCAGCAGCTTGCGGACAGGGGGCTCCGGGGAGCTGTTTTTT. It translates to CASSLRTGGSGELFF.

The V gene is TRBV6-6, the J gene TRBJ2-3, with 9 bases identical to TRBD1. This CDR3 has 16 residues. J was trimmed by 2 bases and V by 0 bases; bases with no gene match: 3. From germline, CDR1 is MNHNY and CDR2 SVGAGI (reference sequence). CDR3 region: CASSYSGQGNTDTQYF. Here the CDR3 DNA reads TGTGCCAGCAGTTACTCGGGACAGGGTAACACAGATACGCAGTATTTT.

The rearrangement uses TRBV6-5 and TRBJ2-1, with TRBD1 matching 10 bases. The V gene end was trimmed by 1 base and the J gene end by 7 bases; junction bases not matched to a gene: 4. The CDR3 contains 15 residues. Germline values: CDR1 MNHEY, CDR2 SVGAGI. CDR3 loop: CASSYWGQGRNEQFF. CDR3 nucleotides: TGTGCCAGCAGTTACTGGGGACAGGGGCGTAATGAGCAGTTCTTC.

The V and J genes are TRBV6-5 and TRBJ2-7; TRBD2 matches at 12 bases. The junction had 9 bases not matched to a gene; V was cut back by 8 bases and J by 4 bases. The germline V gene encodes CDR1 MNHEY and CDR2 SVGAGI. This CDR3 region has 15 residues. For the CDR3, the DNA is TGTGCCAGCGGAGGGCTAGCGGGAGGGCCTTACGAGCAGTACTTC. Translating it yields CASGGLAGGPYEQYF.

This clone was counted between two and nine times. The V gene is TRBV29-1, the J gene TRBJ2-1; 10 positions agree with TRBD1. Trimming took 4 bases from V and 0 from J; bases not matched to a gene: 3. This CDR3 spans 15 amino acids. CDR1 SQVTM and CDR2 ANQGSEA come from the germline V gene. Here the CDR3 reads CSVGTGGGSYNEQFF. The CDR3 DNA is TGCAGCGTTGGGACAGGGGGAGGCTCCTACAATGAGCAGTTCTTC.

The CDR3 DNA follows: TGTGCCAGCACCCCCCTCTGGGGGGCGGCTGAAGCTTTCTTT. Amino acid sequence: CASTPLWGAAEAFF. The genes are TRBV2 and TRBJ1-1, with a tentative D call TRBD1 (6 bases). The CDR3 covers 14 residues. Germline lookup yields CDR1 SNHLY and CDR2 FYNNEI. The V end lost 7 bases, the J end lost 6 bases, and 18 bases lay between the germline ends.

The rearrangement joins TRBV2 to TRBJ2-7; D may correspond to TRBD1 or TRBD2 (5 bases each). The germline gives CDR1 SNHLY, CDR2 FYNNEI. Trimming shortened V by 4 bases and J by 3 bases, and 16 bases separated the two germline ends. CDR3 length: 15 residues. The CDR3 sequence: CASSAGHRTIYEQYF. The CDR3 coding sequence is TGTGCCAGCAGTGCGGGGCACAGAACGATCTACGAGCAGTACTTC.

The V gene is TRBV5-5, the J gene TRBJ1-5, with D uncertain. V was shortened by 1 base and J by 4 bases, with 21 bases between the two germline ends. This CDR3 spans 18 amino acids. Germline lookup yields CDR1 SGHKS and CDR2 YYEKEE (reference sequence). CDR3 coding DNA: TGTGCCAGCAGCTTGATTTATAGGCCAACTCGAGGGAATCAGCCCCAGCATTTT. It translates to CASSLIYRPTRGNQPQHF. The whole variable domain, remainder taken from reference TRBV5-5 and TRBJ1-5, is DAGVTQSPTHLIKTRGQQVTLRCSPISGHKSVSWYQQVLGQGPQFIFQYYEKEERGRGNFPDRFSARQFPNYSSELNVNALLLGDSALYLCASSLIYRPTRGNQPQHFGDGTRLSIL.

This clone was observed a handful of times. The gene calls are TRBV4-1 and TRBJ2-2; D is tentatively TRBD1 or TRBD2 (5 bases each). V lost 4 bases and J 4 bases, leaving 22 bases between the germline ends. The CDR3 is 18 amino acids. From germline, CDR1 is MGHRA and CDR2 YSYEKL. CDR3 sequence reads: CASSRSGIRVDFTGELFF. The CDR3 DNA reads as TGCGCCAGCAGCCGGTCGGGAATCAGGGTTGACTTCACCGGGGAGCTGTTTTTT.

This clone was observed a handful of times. The chain recombines TRBV28 with TRBJ2-7; no clear D. Germline CDR1 is MDHEN and CDR2 is SYDVKM. This CDR3 is 16 amino acids long. Trimming left V 3 bases short and J 2 bases short, with 17 bases between. The DNA of the CDR3 is TGTGCCAGCAGTTTTCTTGCCGGGCCTAACCCCTACGAGCAGTACTTC. Translation gives CASSFLAGPNPYEQYF.

Here the CDR3 reads CASRISGVAWYEQYF. CDR3 coding DNA: TGTGCCAGCAGGATATCAGGGGTAGCGTGGTACGAGCAGTACTTC. The rearrangement uses TRBV5-8 and TRBJ2-7, with D perhaps TRBD1 (6 bases). The CDR3 consists of 15 residues. Germline values: CDR1 SGHTS, CDR2 YDEGEE. V was trimmed by 5 bases and J by 4 bases, leaving 19 bases between them.

The chain employs TRBV10-3 and TRBJ2-7; D is tentatively TRBD1 or TRBD2 (6 bases each). Germline assignment: CDR1 ENHRY and CDR2 SYGVKD. The germline V and J ends were trimmed by 7 bases and 8 bases, with 18 bases remaining between them. The CDR3 totals 13 residues. For the CDR3, the DNA is TGTGCCATCATGGGGGGCCGTGCGGACAAGCAGTACTTC. Amino acid sequence: CAIMGGRADKQYF.

This chain joins TRBV19 and TRBJ2-1; TRBD1 matches at 9 bases. Per germline, CDR1 LNHDA and CDR2 SQIVND (reference sequence). The CDR3 is made up of 15 amino acids. The ends lost 6 bases at V and 2 bases at J; junction bases unmatched: 5. This CDR3 is CASSLQGATYNEQFF. The CDR3 DNA reads as TGTGCCAGTAGCTTACAGGGGGCGACCTACAATGAGCAGTTCTTC.

The chain has TRBV5-6 and TRBJ2-3; no clear D. Per germline, CDR1 SGHDT and CDR2 YYEEEE. This CDR3 contains 17 residues. Trimming cost V 4 bases and J 4 bases, with 22 bases left between them. The CDR3 sequence: CASSNAWKNGPPDTQYF. The CDR3 DNA is TGTGCCAGCAGCAACGCCTGGAAAAACGGGCCACCAGATACGCAGTATTTT.

This chain links TRBV19 with TRBJ2-3, with 11 bases that match TRBD2. CDR1 and CDR2 (germline): LNHDA, SQIVND (reference sequence). J lost 3 bases, V lost 9 bases, and 2 bases had no gene match. CDR3 length equals 13 residues. CDR3 sequence reads: CASGTSGTDTQYF. CDR3 bases: TGTGCCAGCGGGACTAGCGGAACAGATACGCAGTATTTT.

This rearrangement joins TRBV27 to TRBJ1-1; 7 bases agree with TRBD1. Unmatched junction bases numbered 17, after V lost 1 base and J lost 0 bases. Per germline, CDR1 MNHEY and CDR2 SMNVEV (reference sequence). This CDR3 has 20 amino acids. CDR3 amino acids: CASSLLQGSGGFLLNTEAFF. CDR3 coding DNA: TGTGCCAGCAGTTTATTACAGGGGTCGGGGGGCTTCCTTTTGAACACTGAAGCTTTCTTT.

The CDR3 DNA reads TGTGCCAGCACCAACTCAAGACCGGGACAGGGCAGATACGAGCAGTACTTC. It encodes CASTNSRPGQGRYEQYF. V gene TRBV25-1 combines with J gene TRBJ2-7, with 9 bases matching TRBD1. This CDR3 region has 17 residues. Germline assignment: CDR1 MGHDK and CDR2 SYGVNS. V lost 7 bases to trimming and J lost 4 bases; unmatched junction nucleotides: 17.

This clone was counted a few times. The chain joins TRBV6-6 to TRBJ2-1; possibly TRBD1 or TRBD2 for D (6 bases each). CDR3 length equals 13 residues. Germline-derived CDR1 and CDR2 are MNHNY and SVGAGI (reference sequence). Trimming removed 5 bases from V and 7 bases from J, with 12 bases in between. DNA of the CDR3: TGTGCCAGCAGTCCCCAAGGGGGGAATGAGCAGTTCTTC. It codes for CASSPQGGNEQFF.

This clone was counted only a few times. The chain links TRBV19 to TRBJ1-1; D gene uncertain. Per germline, CDR1 LNHDA and CDR2 SQIVND (reference sequence). V was clipped by 2 bases and J by 1 base, with 5 bases between them. This CDR3 region has 13 residues. As DNA, the CDR3 is TGTGCCAGTAGTATACACCCGAACACTGAAGCTTTCTTT. Encoded protein: CASSIHPNTEAFF.